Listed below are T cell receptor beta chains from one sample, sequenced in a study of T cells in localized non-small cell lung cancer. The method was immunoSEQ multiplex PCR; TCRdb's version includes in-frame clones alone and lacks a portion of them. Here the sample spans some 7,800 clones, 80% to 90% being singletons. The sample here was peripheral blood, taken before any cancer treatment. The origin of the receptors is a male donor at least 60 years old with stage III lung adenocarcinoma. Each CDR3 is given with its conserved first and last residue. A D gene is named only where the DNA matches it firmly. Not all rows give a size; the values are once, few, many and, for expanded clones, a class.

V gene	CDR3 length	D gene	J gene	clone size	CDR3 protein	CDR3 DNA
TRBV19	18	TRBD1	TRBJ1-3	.	CASSMGWTGTLLGNTIYF	TGTGCCAGTAGTATGGGGTGGACAGGGACCCTTCTCGGAAACACCATATATTTT
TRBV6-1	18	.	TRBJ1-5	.	CASSEALQSRGSNQPQHF	TGTGCCAGCAGTGAAGCGCTTCAAAGCCGGGGCTCCAATCAGCCCCAGCATTTT
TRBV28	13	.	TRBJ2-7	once	CASSPGTSDEQYF	TGTGCCAGCAGTCCCGGGACTTCTGACGAGCAGTACTTC
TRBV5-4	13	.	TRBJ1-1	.	CASSSQRGAEAFF	TGTGCCAGCAGCAGTCAAAGGGGGGCAGAAGCTTTCTTT
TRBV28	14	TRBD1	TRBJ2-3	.	CASGGTGYTDTQYF	TGTGCCAGCGGGGGGACAGGGTACACAGATACGCAGTATTTT
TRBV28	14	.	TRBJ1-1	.	CASSLGQKNTEAFF	TGTGCCAGCAGTTTAGGCCAGAAGAACACTGAAGCTTTCTTT
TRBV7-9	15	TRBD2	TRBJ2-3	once	CASSQSGGEADTQYF	TGTGCCAGCAGCCAGAGCGGGGGGGAAGCAGATACGCAGTATTTT
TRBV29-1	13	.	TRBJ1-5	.	CSVAAESGQPQHF	TGCAGCGTTGCAGCGGAATCGGGTCAGCCCCAGCATTTT
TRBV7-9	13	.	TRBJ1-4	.	CASSSGLGEKLFF	TGTGCCAGCAGCTCGGGACTCGGGGAAAAACTGTTTTTT
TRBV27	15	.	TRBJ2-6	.	CASSPRWAGANVLTF	TGTGCCAGCAGTCCCCGCTGGGCTGGGGCCAACGTCCTGACTTTC
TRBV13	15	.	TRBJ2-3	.	CASSLTGIGTDTQYF	TGTGCCAGCAGCTTAACGGGGATAGGCACAGATACGCAGTATTTT
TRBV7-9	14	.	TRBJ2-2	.	CASSLTTNTGELFF	TGTGCCAGCAGCTTGACAACGAACACCGGGGAGCTGTTTTTT
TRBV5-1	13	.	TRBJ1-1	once	CASSLVGDTEAFF	TGCGCCAGCAGCTTGGTAGGGGACACTGAAGCTTTCTTT
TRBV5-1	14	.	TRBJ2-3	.	CASSLEGSGDTQYF	TGCGCCAGCAGCTTGGAAGGATCTGGGGATACGCAGTATTTT
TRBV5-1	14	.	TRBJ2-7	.	CASSLQGRGYEQYF	TGCGCCAGCAGCTTGCAGGGCAGGGGCTACGAGCAGTACTTC
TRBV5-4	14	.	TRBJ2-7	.	CASRGELARHEQYF	TGTGCCAGCAGAGGAGAGCTAGCGAGACACGAGCAGTACTTC
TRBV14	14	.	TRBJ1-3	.	CASSQGASGNTIYF	TGTGCCAGCAGCCAAGGGGCCTCTGGAAACACCATATATTTT
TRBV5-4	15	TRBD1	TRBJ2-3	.	CASSFTGGLTDTQYF	TGTGCCAGCAGTTTTACAGGGGGCCTGACAGATACGCAGTATTTT
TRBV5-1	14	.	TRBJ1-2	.	CASSLDGPPYGYTF	TGCGCCAGCAGTTTGGACGGCCCACCCTATGGCTACACCTTC
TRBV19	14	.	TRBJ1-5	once	CASSMSNSNQPQHF	TGTGCCAGTAGTATGAGCAATAGCAATCAGCCCCAGCATTTT
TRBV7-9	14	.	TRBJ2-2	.	CASSLPGGSRELFF	TGTGCCAGCAGCTTGCCAGGGGGGAGCAGGGAGCTGTTTTTT
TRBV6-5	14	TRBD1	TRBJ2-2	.	CASRQGIITGELFF	TGTGCCAGTAGACAGGGGATAATCACCGGGGAGCTGTTTTTT
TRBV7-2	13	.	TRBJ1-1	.	CASSSPLGTEAFF	TGTGCCAGCAGCTCCCCACTGGGGACTGAAGCTTTCTTT
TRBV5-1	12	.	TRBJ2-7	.	CASSTLNYEQYF	TGCGCCAGCAGCACCTTAAACTACGAGCAGTACTTC
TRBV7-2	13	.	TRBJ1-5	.	CASSFSGDQPQHF	TGTGCCAGCAGCTTTTCAGGGGATCAGCCCCAGCATTTT
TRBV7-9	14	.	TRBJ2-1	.	CASSLLASYNEQFF	TGTGCCAGCAGCTTACTAGCGTCATACAATGAGCAGTTCTTC
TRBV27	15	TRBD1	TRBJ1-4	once	CASSPRQGQGGKLFF	TGTGCCAGCAGTCCGCGACAGGGGCAGGGGGGAAAACTGTTTTTT
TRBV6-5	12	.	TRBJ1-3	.	CASSQDPHEIYF	TGTGCCAGCAGCCAAGACCCCCATGAGATATATTTT
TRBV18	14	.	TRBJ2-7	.	CASSPSPIVYEQYF	TGTGCCAGCTCACCATCTCCGATAGTCTACGAGCAGTACTTC
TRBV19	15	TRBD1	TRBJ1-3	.	CASSNTGVPGNTIYF	TGTGCCAGTAGTAACACAGGGGTTCCTGGAAACACCATATATTTT
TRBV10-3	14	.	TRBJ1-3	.	CAIRGDISGNTIYF	TGTGCCATCAGAGGGGACATCTCTGGAAACACCATATATTTT
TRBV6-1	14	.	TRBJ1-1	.	CASRTGTQNTEAFF	TGTGCCAGCAGGACCGGGACACAGAACACTGAAGCTTTCTTT
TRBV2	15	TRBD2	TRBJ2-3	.	CASSASGGGTDTQYF	TGTGCCAGCAGTGCTAGCGGGGGCGGCACAGATACGCAGTATTTT
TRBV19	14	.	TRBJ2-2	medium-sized	CASSTQVNTGELFF	TGTGCCAGTAGTACTCAGGTGAACACCGGGGAGCTGTTTTTT
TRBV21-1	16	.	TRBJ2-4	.	CASSKEGGTAKNIQYF	TGTGCCAGCAGCAAAGAGGGGGGGACAGCCAAAAACATTCAGTACTTC
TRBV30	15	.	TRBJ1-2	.	CAWTRDRLANYGYTF	TGTGCCTGGACCCGGGATCGATTAGCTAACTATGGCTACACCTTC
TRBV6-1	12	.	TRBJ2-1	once	CASTDRYNEQFF	TGTGCCAGCACCGACAGGTACAATGAGCAGTTCTTC
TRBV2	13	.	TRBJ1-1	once	CASSERENTEAFF	TGTGCCAGCAGTGAAAGGGAGAACACTGAAGCTTTCTTT
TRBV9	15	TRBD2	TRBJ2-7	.	CASSALEGGPNEQYF	TGTGCCAGCAGCGCCCTCGAGGGAGGGCCCAACGAGCAGTACTTC
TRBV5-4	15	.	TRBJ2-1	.	CASRFGQRADNEQFF	TGTGCCAGCAGGTTTGGGCAGCGGGCCGACAATGAGCAGTTCTTC
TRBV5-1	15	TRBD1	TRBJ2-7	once	CASSRRTGAGYEQYF	TGCGCCAGCAGCAGAAGGACAGGGGCTGGCTACGAGCAGTACTTC
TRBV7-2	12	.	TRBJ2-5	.	CASSLGPVTQYF	TGTGCCAGCAGCTTAGGTCCCGTGACCCAGTACTTC
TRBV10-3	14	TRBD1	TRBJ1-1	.	CAIGESGGASEAFF	TGTGCCATCGGCGAGTCAGGGGGCGCGTCTGAAGCTTTCTTT
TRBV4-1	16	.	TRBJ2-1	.	CASRLTVTGSYNEQFF	TGCGCCAGCAGGCTTACAGTAACCGGGTCCTACAATGAGCAGTTCTTC
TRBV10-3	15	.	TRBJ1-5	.	CAISESGSRNQPQHF	TGTGCCATCAGTGAGTCAGGGTCGCGCAATCAGCCCCAGCATTTT
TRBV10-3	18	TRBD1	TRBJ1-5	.	CAISEDPRDRGSNQPQHF	TGTGCCATCAGTGAGGATCCTAGGGACAGGGGGAGCAATCAGCCCCAGCATTTT
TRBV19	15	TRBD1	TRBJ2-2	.	CASSKDRRREGELFF	TGTGCCAGTAGTAAGGACAGGAGACGGGAAGGGGAGCTGTTTTTT
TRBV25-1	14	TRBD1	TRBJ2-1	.	CASSDRGLHNEQFF	TGTGCCAGCAGTGACAGGGGGCTACACAATGAGCAGTTCTTC
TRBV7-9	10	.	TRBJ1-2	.	CASSLAPSTF	TGTGCCAGCAGCTTGGCCCCGAGCACCTTC
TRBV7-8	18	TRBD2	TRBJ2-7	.	CASSPLGGGRDPPSEQYF	TGTGCCAGCAGCCCCCTTGGAGGCGGGAGGGACCCCCCTAGTGAGCAGTACTTC
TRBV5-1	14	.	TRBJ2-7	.	CASSPERVSYEQYF	TGCGCCAGCAGCCCCGAACGGGTCTCCTACGAGCAGTACTTC
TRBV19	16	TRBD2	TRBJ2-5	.	CASSSLLPGGQETQYF	TGTGCCAGTAGCTCCCTCCTCCCGGGGGGCCAAGAGACCCAGTACTTC